This entry is about one T cell receptor beta chain. The antigen is not known. The TCR beta CDR3 regions underwent amplification using RNA transcripts as the source. Using the HTBI primer set, a first-round RT-PCR was run on the TCR CDR3. TCRdb used MiXCR to reprocess the multiplex PCR reads, holding one entry per CDR3 protein. The sample records approximately 600,000 distinct CDR3 sequences, around 21% being singletons. Germline-derived CDR1 and CDR2 are SGHRS and YFSETQ. The CDR3 is 15 amino acids. V shed 4 bases, J shed 6 bases, and the junction held 9 bases outside the gene matches. Clinical symptoms, serum thyroxine, TRAb, thyroid ultrasound and orbital computed tomography informed diagnoses. This record comes from a study of T cells in Graves' hyperthyroidism and ophthalmopathy. Whole-study findings and limits: In simple terms, a model built on 13 V-J features told ophthalmopathy apart from stable hyperthyroidism.

The V call is TRBV5-1, the J call TRBJ2-4; TRBD1 aligns across 8 bases. The receptor comes from a man aged 25 to 40 with Graves' ophthalmopathy. Sequences were obtained from blood. The CDR3 region is CASSTPGGAGNIQYF. The CDR3 coding sequence is TGCGCCAGCAGCACCCCAGGGGGCGCGGGAAACATTCAGTACTTC.